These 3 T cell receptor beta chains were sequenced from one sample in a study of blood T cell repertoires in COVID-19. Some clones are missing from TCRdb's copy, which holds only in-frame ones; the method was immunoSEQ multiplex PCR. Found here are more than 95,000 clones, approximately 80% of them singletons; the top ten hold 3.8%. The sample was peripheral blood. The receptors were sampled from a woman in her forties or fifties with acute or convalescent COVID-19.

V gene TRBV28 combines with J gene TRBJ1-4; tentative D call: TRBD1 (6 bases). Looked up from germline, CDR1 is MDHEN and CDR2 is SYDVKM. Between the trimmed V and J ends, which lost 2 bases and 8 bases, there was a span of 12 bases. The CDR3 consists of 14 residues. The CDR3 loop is CASSLTRGREKLFF. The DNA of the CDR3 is TGTGCCAGCAGTTTAACGAGGGGGAGAGAAAAACTGTTTTTT. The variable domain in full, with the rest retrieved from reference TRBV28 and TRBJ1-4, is DVKVTQSSRYLVKRTGEKVFLECVQDMDHENMFWYRQDPGLGLRLIYFSYDVKMKEKGDIPEGYSVSREKKERFSLILESASTNQTSMYLCASSLTRGREKLFFGSGTQLSVL.

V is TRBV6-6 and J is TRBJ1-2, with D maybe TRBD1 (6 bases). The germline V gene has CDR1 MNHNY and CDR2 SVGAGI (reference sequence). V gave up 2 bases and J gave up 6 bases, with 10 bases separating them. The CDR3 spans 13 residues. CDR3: CASSYIQGDGYTF. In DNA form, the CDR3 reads TGTGCCAGCAGTTACATACAGGGTGATGGCTACACCTTC.

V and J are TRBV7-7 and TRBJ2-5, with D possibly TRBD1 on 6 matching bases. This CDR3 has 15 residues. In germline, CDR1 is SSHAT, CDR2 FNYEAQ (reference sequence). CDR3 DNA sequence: TGTGCTAGCGCCGAGTCAGCAGGGGTCTTCGAGACCCAGTACTTC. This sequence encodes CASAESAGVFETQYF.